A single sample gave rise to the 30 T cell receptor beta chains below, sequenced in a study of cytomegalovirus exposure and HLA in healthy donors. The PCR contained 60 Vbeta and 13 Jbeta primers. The table came from immunoSEQ multiplex PCR; TCRdb's copy has only in-frame clones and leaves some out. The table lists approximately 140,000 clones, almost 80% of them singletons, with roughly 0.87% in the top ten. Sequenced sample: PBMCs. Receptors were obtained from a man between 18 and 29 years old in good health and CMV-seronegative.

The V and J genes are TRBV4-2 and TRBJ2-5; D unclear. The J call is in doubt because the DNA end fits TRBJ2-7 better. Germline V CDR1 and CDR2: LGHNA, YNFKEQ. The CDR3 runs to 14 residues. The CDR3, as DNA: TGTGCCAGCAGCCAAGACCGGGTCCCCTACGAGCAGTACTTC. Residues: CASSQDRVPYEQYF.

The chain employs TRBV19 and TRBJ1-1, with D perhaps TRBD1 (6 bases). There are 14 residues in the CDR3. Germline V gene data show CDR1 as LNHDA and CDR2 as SQIVND (reference sequence). Trimming cost V 6 bases and J 0 bases, with 11 bases left between them. This CDR3 reads CASRWGGLNTEAFF. The CDR3 DNA reads as TGTGCCAGTAGGTGGGGGGGGCTGAACACTGAAGCTTTCTTT.

The gene calls are TRBV19 and TRBJ1-2, with D maybe TRBD1 (6 bases). V shed 0 bases and J shed 5 bases, with 16 bases lying between them. CDR1 is LNHDA, CDR2 SQIVND, per germline (reference sequence). The CDR3 runs 16 residues. This CDR3 is CASSIDLRGQRYGYTF. As DNA, the CDR3 is TGTGCCAGTAGTATAGATCTTCGCGGACAGAGATATGGCTACACCTTC.

The rearrangement links TRBV6-5 to TRBJ2-7; TRBD2 matches at 7 bases. This CDR3 is 14 amino acids long. From germline, CDR1 is MNHEY and CDR2 SVGAGI. V was clipped by 6 bases and J by 7 bases; unmatched bases: 12. CDR3: CASSRLVGGDEQYF. DNA for the CDR3: TGTGCCAGCAGCCGCCTCGTGGGGGGGGATGAGCAGTACTTC.

The V and J genes are TRBV5-1 and TRBJ2-5; D perhaps matches TRBD1 (6 bases). CDR1 is SGHRS, CDR2 YFSETQ, per germline. The CDR3 is made up of 14 amino acids. V was trimmed by 2 bases and J by 3 bases, leaving 11 bases between them. The CDR3 nucleotides are TGCGCCAGCAGCTTCTCCCAGGGGAAAGAGACCCAGTACTTC. Translated: CASSFSQGKETQYF.

The J gene is TRBJ2-3, the V gene TRBV4-3, with 8 bases lining up with TRBD2. The germline V gene encodes CDR1 LGHNA and CDR2 YSLEER. Trimming cost V 0 bases and J 3 bases; bases outside gene matches: 8. This CDR3 contains 17 residues. Here the CDR3 DNA reads TGCGCCAGCAGCCAAGATTGGACGGGGGGGCATACAGATACGCAGTATTTT. Amino acid sequence: CASSQDWTGGHTDTQYF.

This chain connects TRBV7-2 to TRBJ1-2; 8 positions match TRBD1. The V gene end was trimmed by 1 base and the J gene end by 13 bases; junction bases not matched to a gene: 14. The CDR3 spans 15 residues. Germline CDR1 SGHTA, CDR2 FQGNSA. The CDR3 coding sequence is TGTGCCAGCAGCTTAGAACGGGACAGGTCCCTGTCGGGCACCTTC. This sequence encodes CASSLERDRSLSGTF.

V usage is TRBV6-5 and J usage is TRBJ1-6; D may be TRBD1 (5 bases). Trimming pared 0 bases from V and 8 bases from J, leaving 11 bases between. The CDR3 loop spans 15 amino acids. The germline gives CDR1 MNHEY, CDR2 SVGAGI. As DNA, the CDR3 is TGTGCCAGCAGTTACTCGAAAGTGGGGCATTCACCCCTCCACTTT. It yields the protein CASSYSKVGHSPLHF.

To note about this clone: Other DNA sequences in this specimen translate into the identical CDR3. V usage is TRBV19 and J usage is TRBJ2-1, with 7 bases aligning to TRBD2. CDR1 is LNHDA, CDR2 SQIVND, per germline (reference sequence). This CDR3 contains 16 residues. V shed 1 base, J shed 4 bases, and the junction held 7 bases outside the gene matches. The CDR3 sequence: CASSIGGGGPYNEQFF. For the CDR3, the DNA is TGTGCCAGTAGTATAGGTGGGGGGGGTCCGTACAATGAGCAGTTCTTC.

The rearrangement links TRBV15 to TRBJ2-3, with 13 bases matching TRBD2. Trimming at V came to 3 bases and at J to 10 bases, leaving 10 bases not matched to a gene. This CDR3 comprises 16 residues. In germline, CDR1 is LNHNV, CDR2 YYDKDF (reference sequence). CDR3 in amino acids: CATSRRLAGGSYSQYF. CDR3 in DNA: TGTGCCACCAGCAGGAGACTAGCGGGGGGAAGTTACTCGCAGTATTTT. The full variable domain, rest sourced from reference TRBV15 and TRBJ2-3, is DAMVIQNPRYQVTQFGKPVTLSCSQTLNHNVMYWYQQKSSQAPKLLFHYYDKDFNNEADTPDNFQSRRPNTSFCFLDIRSPGLGDTAMYLCATSRRLAGGSYSQYFGPGTRLTVL.

V and J are TRBV28 and TRBJ2-7, with TRBD1 matching 7 bases. The CDR3 sequence is 14 residues long. Looked up from germline, CDR1 is MDHEN and CDR2 is SYDVKM. J lost 0 bases, V lost 6 bases, and 5 bases had no gene match. The CDR3 sequence: CASRGTGASYEQYF. For the CDR3, the DNA is TGTGCCAGCAGGGGTACAGGGGCCTCCTACGAGCAGTACTTC.

The chain is built from TRBV30 and TRBJ1-2; 11 positions match TRBD1. The CDR3 has 13 amino acids. CDR1 is GTSNPN, CDR2 SVGIG, per germline (reference sequence). V was clipped by 8 bases and J by 3 bases; unmatched bases: 5. The DNA for the CDR3 is TGTGCCCAGGACAGGGGGCTTTACTATGGCTACACCTTC. This encodes CAQDRGLYYGYTF.

This chain links TRBV30 with TRBJ1-6; D is possibly TRBD1 (5 bases). Trimming left V 0 bases short and J 7 bases short, with 13 bases between. Germline V gives CDR1 GTSNPN, CDR2 SVGIG (reference sequence). This CDR3 has 15 amino acids. As DNA, the CDR3 is TGTGCCTGGAGTGTAGGGGTTGGTCAGAATTCACCCCTCCACTTT. This gives the protein CAWSVGVGQNSPLHF.

The V and J genes are TRBV6-5 and TRBJ1-2; D might be TRBD1 (6 bases). The germline CDR1 and CDR2 sequences are MNHEY and SVGAGI. V was shortened by 5 bases and J by 5 bases, with 18 bases between the two germline ends. CDR3 size: 15 residues. This chain's CDR3 is CASSDLQGPTYGYTF. CDR3 sequence (DNA): TGTGCCAGCAGTGACTTACAGGGACCCACTTATGGCTACACCTTC.

This clone was seen just once. The chain has TRBV18 and TRBJ1-5; no definite D call. This CDR3 region has 15 residues. Per germline, CDR1 KGHSH and CDR2 LQKENI. V lost 2 bases to trimming and J lost 1 base, with 9 bases between them. This CDR3 is CASSPTARSNQPQHF. In DNA form, the CDR3 reads TGTGCCAGCTCACCAACCGCCAGAAGCAATCAGCCCCAGCATTTT.

Details on this clone: At one of its ends the junction is not consistent with the germline gene, which may arise from a read error. The chain employs TRBV6-6 and TRBJ1-4; D gene unclear. This CDR3 has 12 amino acids. Per the germline V gene, CDR1 is MNHNY and CDR2 is SVGAGI (reference sequence). The CDR3 sequence is CASSLRALPPIF. The CDR3 bases are TGTGCCAGCAGTTTGAGGGCCCTCCCCCCCATTTTT.

This clone turned up a few times. The CDR3 DNA follows: TGTGCCAGTTCAGGGGGCGCGGGCAATCAGCCCCAGCATTTT. Amino acids: CASSGGAGNQPQHF. V is TRBV6-5 and J is TRBJ1-5, with 8 bases fitting TRBD1. Germline lookup yields CDR1 MNHEY and CDR2 SVGAGI. This CDR3 has 14 residues. V shed 9 bases, J shed 2 bases, and the junction held 6 bases outside the gene matches.

There are a few counts of this clone. This sequence joins TRBV6-1 and TRBJ1-5; D ambiguous. The CDR3 has 14 residues. Trimming took 7 bases from V and 5 from J, leaving 15 bases between them. Germline V gene data show CDR1 as MNHNS and CDR2 as SASEGT. The CDR3 is CASKQMSDYQPQHF. The CDR3 coding sequence is TGTGCCAGCAAACAGATGTCGGACTATCAGCCCCAGCATTTT.

This clone was detected only once. The gene calls are TRBV30 and TRBJ1-2; 10 positions agree with TRBD1. This CDR3 comprises 15 residues. V lost 6 bases and J lost 2; bases outside the gene matches: 9. CDR1 is GTSNPN, CDR2 SVGIG, per germline (reference sequence). The CDR3 nucleotides are TGTGCCTGTTGGGGGACAGGGGCAACCAACTATGGCTACACCTTC. Amino acid sequence: CACWGTGATNYGYTF.

This clone showed up just once. CDR3 amino acids: CASSYSGTAASEQYF. The CDR3 nucleotides are TGTGCCAGCAGTTACTCGGGGACAGCCGCGTCCGAGCAGTACTTC. The gene calls are TRBV6-5 and TRBJ2-7, with 7 bases identical to TRBD1. Germline CDR1 reads MNHEY; CDR2 reads SVGAGI. Trimming removed 0 bases from V and 6 bases from J; junction bases left unmatched: 8. The CDR3 runs 15 residues.

This clone was picked up one time. The genes are TRBV5-1 and TRBJ1-4; possible D gene TRBD1, 6 bases. The CDR3 length is 14 residues. V gave up 3 bases and J gave up 4 bases, with 10 bases separating them. CDR1 is SGHRS and CDR2 is YFSETQ in the germline V gene. CDR3 sequence (DNA): TGCGCCAGCAGCTGGGGACACAGTAATGAAAAACTGTTTTTT. This encodes CASSWGHSNEKLFF.

This chain uses TRBV4-1 with TRBJ2-1, with 7 bases fitting TRBD1. The J segment lost 1 base and the V segment lost 5 bases, leaving 5 bases of the junction unmatched. This CDR3 region has 15 residues. Germline assignment: CDR1 MGHRA and CDR2 YSYEKL. CDR3: CASSVDRESYNEQFF. In DNA, the CDR3 is TGCGCCAGCAGCGTCGACAGGGAGTCCTACAATGAGCAGTTCTTC.

The chain is built from TRBV12-2 and TRBJ2-2; TRBD2 reflects the table's D call only, with no check against the DNA. TRBV12-2 is reported as a pseudogene. The CDR3 is made up of 24 amino acids. CDR3 bases: TGTGCAAGTCGCTTTGTTCGGGTAACGGGGGGGGCAACGACCCGCAGATCGAACACCGGGGAGCTGTTTTTT. This translates into CASRFVRVTGGATTRRSNTGELFF.

The rearrangement joins TRBV10-3 to TRBJ2-5; TRBD2 might be the D (6 bases). V lost 2 bases and J lost 2, with 9 bases in between. Germline CDR1 and CDR2: ENHRY and SYGVKD. The CDR3 is 14 amino acids. CDR3: CAISEAGRQETQYF. CDR3 nucleotides: TGTGCCATCAGTGAGGCAGGGAGGCAAGAGACCCAGTACTTC.

The rearrangement joins TRBV9 to TRBJ2-5; 7 bases are shared with TRBD2. Losses at the gene ends were 0 bases for V and 4 bases for J; bases not matched to a gene: 9. This CDR3 has 16 residues. Germline-derived CDR1 and CDR2 are SGDLS and YYNGEE. The chain's CDR3 is CASSVGGWGGLETQYF. The CDR3, as DNA: TGTGCCAGCAGCGTAGGGGGATGGGGGGGGTTAGAGACCCAGTACTTC.

The gene calls are TRBV5-1 and TRBJ1-4; D perhaps matches TRBD1 (5 bases). V was shortened by 5 bases and J by 3 bases, with 11 bases between the two germline ends. Germline V gene lookup returns CDR1 SGHRS and CDR2 YFSETQ. CDR3 size: 14 residues. The CDR3 protein is CASRESGPNEKLFF. CDR3 bases: TGCGCCAGCAGGGAATCAGGGCCTAATGAAAAACTGTTTTTT.

V is TRBV5-4 and J is TRBJ2-2; 9 bases fit TRBD1. The CDR3 totals 15 residues. With 6 bases clipped from V and 6 bases from J, the junction kept 9 bases outside the gene matches. Germline V gives CDR1 SGHNT, CDR2 YYREEE (reference sequence). Written as DNA, the CDR3 is TGTGCCAGCATGAGTCTACAGGGGGCACCCGGGGAGCTGTTTTTT. Protein product: CASMSLQGAPGELFF.

The sample holds a few counts of this clone. V usage is TRBV6-6 and J usage is TRBJ1-2, with D maybe TRBD1 (6 bases). Germline loops: CDR1 MNHNY, CDR2 SVGAGI (reference sequence). The CDR3 is 12 residues long. V was trimmed by 7 bases and J by 7 bases, leaving 13 bases between them. In DNA, the CDR3 is TGTGCCAGCACCGAAAGGGGGGGTGGCTACACCTTC. Translated: CASTERGGGYTF.

This clone was recorded only once. The chain couples TRBV29-1 to TRBJ2-7; TRBD1 matches at 7 bases. Germline CDR1 SQVTM, CDR2 ANQGSEA. The CDR3 contains 11 residues. Trimming at V came to 6 bases and at J to 7 bases, leaving 6 bases not matched to a gene. CDR3 sequence (DNA): TGCAGCGTCCAGACAGGGCTGGAGCAGTACTTC. It yields the protein CSVQTGLEQYF.

The chain employs TRBV5-1 and TRBJ2-7; 7 bases are a match to TRBD1. Trimming removed 4 bases from V and 2 bases from J; junction bases left unmatched: 12. The CDR3 contains 16 residues. Germline loops: CDR1 SGHRS, CDR2 YFSETQ. Here the CDR3 DNA reads TGCGCCAGCAGCCAAAGAACCGGGACAGCTCCCTACGAGCAGTACTTC. This codes for CASSQRTGTAPYEQYF.